This T cell receptor (beta chain) was sequenced during a study of T cell changes during pregnancy in multiple sclerosis. The germline V gene has CDR1 GTSNPN and CDR2 SVGIG (reference sequence). This CDR3 is built from 13 residues. V lost 0 bases to trimming and J lost 1 base, with 3 bases between them. Using immunoSEQ multiplex PCR, the repertoire was profiled, and TCRdb retains in-frame clones only, with some absent. The sample records around 60,000 clones, 80% to 90% being singletons. The sample in question was peripheral blood, obtained in the first trimester of pregnancy. The V and J genes are TRBV30 and TRBJ2-2; D call uncertain. The receptor comes from a female donor with multiple sclerosis, enrolled in a pregnancy study. CDR3 sequence reads: CAWSVQNTGELFF. In nucleotides, the CDR3 is TGTGCCTGGAGTGTACAGAACACCGGGGAGCTGTTTTTT.